This T cell receptor (beta chain) was identified in a study of T cell repertoires in cytomegalovirus infection (dated by TCRdb to between 2018 and 2020). With respect to the entire study: The HLA type of each donor mattered for the analysis, because public TCR beta signatures pointed to carriage of CMV infection along with the matching HLA type.

Sequencing used an Illumina HiSeq 1500. The public sequencing data were trimmed at Q25 with fastp and processed into clonotypes with MiXCR by TCRdb, which kept only in-frame beta chains. Under each unique CDR3 protein, matching rows form one entry showing the most common genes and DNA. The sample table holds fewer than 550,000 distinct CDR3 sequences, of which 15% to 20% were seen once. 20% to 30% of the sample is in the top ten clones. General findings and caveats noted by the study authors: The ex vivo response was dominated by HLA-C-restricted CMV-specific TCR beta clonotypes, which also provided the single most frequent clonotype in two of eight donors. In both this cohort and an independent cohort of 350 or so donors, the cumulative frequency of public TCR beta family members distinguished carriers of CMV infection plus the relevant HLA type.

A remark on this clonotype: Its antigen is currently not known. One base away lies a much larger clone, so this may be a sequencing read error.

The CDR3 holds 13 amino acids from the cysteine to the phenylalanine. Only CDR3 DNA is held: 39 bases, read in frame from base 1. Deletion took 5 bases off V and 7 bases off J, with a span of 11 bases between the germline ends. The rearranged segments are TRBV12-3 or TRBV12-4 and TRBJ1-4; no D gene is confidently identified. The sequenced material came from CD8+ T cells from PBMCs. The receptor was isolated from a human donor in good health (CMV status not recorded). Some clones in this sample may be carry-over from other donors' samples. This receptor carries the CDR3 CASSIARSEKLFF. The DNA is as follows: TGTGCCAGCAGTATCGCCAGATCTGAAAAACTGTTTTTT.